Listed below are T cell receptor beta chains from one sample, sequenced in a study of blood T cell repertoires in COVID-19. Clones were read by immunoSEQ multiplex PCR, and TCRdb kept only the in-frame ones, dropping some. The sample shows a few hundred thousand clones, approximately 86% of them seen only once. Material for sequencing was PBMCs or T cells enriched from blood (not recorded which). These receptors all stem from a woman in her forties or fifties who had recovered from COVID-19. The CDR3 runs from the conserved cysteine through the conserved F or W. The order of the fields is V gene, CDR3 length, J gene, CDR3 protein.

>TRBV9|17|TRBJ1-2
CASSVGGQGAQNYGYTF
>TRBV7-9|14|TRBJ2-3
CASSLTLGADTQYF
>TRBV19|14|TRBJ1-3
CASSVQGDGNTIYF
>TRBV4-2|15|TRBJ2-7
CASSQELAGIYEQYF
>TRBV5-5|16|TRBJ1-4
CASSLGLSGSNEKLFF
>TRBV24-1|16|TRBJ2-7
CATSDSGTGISYEQYF
>TRBV24-1|15|TRBJ1-1
CATSVGTGWNTEAFF
>TRBV6-1|16|TRBJ1-6
CASSEENPREGSPLHF
>TRBV13|17|TRBJ2-7
CASSRLGLRDNSYEQYF
>TRBV11-3|17|TRBJ2-1
CASSAPRGASSYNEQFF
>TRBV4-1|15|TRBJ2-7
CASSQSPVLAYEQYF
>TRBV4-2|16|TRBJ2-7
CASSQTATSEHYEQYF
>TRBV9|13|TRBJ2-2
CASSVGEAGELFF
>TRBV4-1|15|TRBJ1-2
CASSPTDRTNYGYTF
>TRBV5-4|14|TRBJ2-1
CASSRGQGNNEQFF
>TRBV20-1|15|TRBJ2-3
CSASSSSGRTDTQYF
>TRBV5-1|16|TRBJ2-6
CASSRGQTSGANVLTF
>TRBV28|14|TRBJ2-7
CASSPSGILYEQYF
>TRBV18|15|TRBJ1-4
CASGGASWGYEKLFF
>TRBV5-1|18|TRBJ2-7
CASSLESGTVLGPGEQYF
>TRBV14|16|TRBJ1-2
CASSRNRGSLPRGYTF
>TRBV10-2|16|TRBJ2-7
CASSGPDRGGSYEQYF